This TCR beta chain emerged from a study of blood T cell repertoires in COVID-19. Study-level background: Acute and convalescent COVID-19 specimens originated in the United States, Italy and Spain.

The V gene's germline CDR1 is SGHDT and CDR2 YYEEEE. This CDR3 has 15 amino acids. V was pared by 0 bases and J by 4 bases, with 14 bases between. Participants, about 18 to 89 years old, spanned around 25 US areas. Clinical history as reported by participants underpinned cohort assignment. Some clones are missing from TCRdb's copy, which holds only in-frame ones; the method was immunoSEQ multiplex PCR. This sample has a few hundred thousand clones, with roughly 90% found just once. The clonotype was recovered from a woman aged 25 to 39 who had been exposed to COVID-19. The specimen sequenced was PBMCs or T cells enriched from blood (not recorded which). V is TRBV5-6 and J is TRBJ2-7, with D tentatively TRBD2 (5 bases). The CDR3 region is CASSLELASKYEQYF. CDR3 bases: TGTGCCAGCAGCTTGGAGCTAGCTTCTAAGTACGAGCAGTACTTC.